A selection of T cell receptor beta chains follows, all from one sample in a study of cytomegalovirus exposure and HLA in healthy donors. Using immunoSEQ multiplex PCR, the repertoire was profiled, and TCRdb retains in-frame clones only, with some absent. Seen here are over 65,000 clones, approximately 71% observed once, and the top ten hold approximately 7.8%. Specimen: PBMCs. The receptors were sampled from a man aged 60 to 69 in good health and CMV-seropositive. The CDR3 runs from the conserved cysteine through the conserved F or W. D genes are given only for firm matches. Expanded clones are given a class, and other clones once, few, many or no size at all.

J,V,size,D,CDR3,DNA
TRBJ2-7,TRBV27,-,TRBD1,CASRRQGNEQYF,TGTGCCAGCAGACGACAGGGTAACGAGCAGTACTTC
TRBJ1-4,TRBV4-2,-,-,CASSQDAGTNEKLFF,TGTGCCAGCAGCCAAGATGCAGGCACTAATGAAAAACTGTTTTTT
TRBJ2-6,TRBV5-4,-,TRBD1,CASSPDRGPGRGANVLTF,TGTGCCAGCAGCCCCGACAGGGGGCCCGGGAGAGGGGCCAACGTCCTGACTTTC
TRBJ1-2,TRBV27,-,TRBD1,CASSILYTGGAVGGYTF,TGTGCCAGCAGTATCTTATACACAGGGGGGGCTGTTGGGGGCTACACCTTC
TRBJ2-7,TRBV27,-,-,CASSPSSGEQYF,TGTGCCAGCAGTCCCTCCTCGGGCGAGCAGTACTTC
TRBJ2-3,TRBV6-5,-,-,CASRVAGGADTQYF,TGTGCCAGCAGGGTAGCCGGGGGAGCAGATACGCAGTATTTT
TRBJ2-7,TRBV5-4,-,TRBD1,CASSLGTGDFTYEQYF,TGTGCCAGCAGCTTGGGGACAGGCGACTTTACCTACGAGCAGTACTTC
TRBJ1-1,TRBV10-3,-,-,CAISEPDLSSTEAFF,TGTGCCATCAGTGAGCCCGACCTTAGCTCCACTGAAGCTTTCTTT
TRBJ2-7,TRBV6-5,-,TRBD1,CASSAGQGLSYEQYF,TGTGCCAGCAGTGCCGGACAGGGATTATCCTACGAGCAGTACTTC
TRBJ1-6,TRBV9,-,-,CASSVGSGPNSPLHF,TGTGCCAGCAGCGTAGGATCAGGGCCAAATTCACCCCTCCACTTT
TRBJ2-3,TRBV11-2,once,-,CASSLEPASASTDTQYF,TGTGCCAGCAGCTTAGAACCCGCTAGCGCCAGCACAGATACGCAGTATTTT
TRBJ1-2,TRBV27,-,-,CASSSSTGGYGYTF,-
TRBJ1-5,TRBV6-1,-,-,CASSDRAGRSNQPQHF,TGTGCCAGCAGTGATCGGGCAGGGCGAAGCAATCAGCCCCAGCATTTT
TRBJ1-2,TRBV7-2,-,TRBD1,CASSLGITRTGHGYTF,TGTGCCAGCAGCTTAGGAATAACAAGGACAGGGCATGGCTACACCTTC